These 15 T cell receptor beta chains were sequenced from one sample in a study of T cells in Graves' hyperthyroidism and ophthalmopathy (dated by TCRdb to about 2019). The library was made by multiplex PCR. Sequencer: Illumina HiSeq 2000. The TCR beta CDR3 regions were amplified from the RNA transcripts. The first round of RT-PCR for the TCR CDR3 was performed with the HTBI primer set and the Qiagen OneStep RT-PCR kit. TCRdb reworked the public reads: Q25 trimming with fastp, MiXCR clone assembly, productive beta chains retained. Records with the same CDR3 protein are collapsed into one entry carrying the most frequent genes and DNA. Here the sample has about 640,000 distinct CDR3 sequences; more than 20% occur a single time. Clones ranked in the top ten supply 34% of the sample. Material: blood. Receptor source: a man aged 25 to 40 with Graves' ophthalmopathy.

This clonotype occurred many times. The chain recombines TRBV12-3 or TRBV12-4 with TRBJ2-5, with 7 bases identical to TRBD1. CDR3 size: 15 residues. V gave up 5 bases and J gave up 2 bases; unmatched junction bases: 8. CDR3 residues: CASSIGTVVQETQYF. DNA of the CDR3: TGTGCCAGCAGTATCGGGACAGTTGTTCAAGAGACCCAGTACTTC.

The sample holds a few counts of this clonotype. The chain is built from TRBV25-1 and TRBJ2-2; 7 positions match TRBD1. This CDR3 has 18 residues. V was pared by 4 bases and J by 3 bases, with 14 bases of the junction left unmatched. Germline V gene sequence: CDR1 MGHDK, CDR2 SYGVNS. The CDR3 sequence is CASSGAGGVLWHTGELFF. CDR3 DNA: TGTGCCAGCAGTGGGGCAGGGGGAGTATTATGGCACACCGGGGAGCTGTTTTTT.

This clonotype was observed at least ten times. This sequence joins TRBV7-9 and TRBJ2-7, with 7 bases aligning to TRBD1. Per germline, CDR1 SEHNR and CDR2 FQNEAQ (reference sequence). The CDR3 has 13 residues. The junction had 2 bases not matched to a gene; V was cut back by 6 bases and J by 0 bases. CDR3 sequence reads: CASRGQSSYEQYF. Here the CDR3 DNA reads TGTGCCAGCAGGGGACAGAGCTCCTACGAGCAGTACTTC.

The chain is built from TRBV20-1 and TRBJ1-5; 8 nucleotides match TRBD1. The CDR3 totals 18 residues. V lost 0 bases and J lost 5; bases outside the gene matches: 15. In germline, CDR1 is DFQATT, CDR2 SNEGSKA (reference sequence). The CDR3 spells CSARDIRSRGPHHQPQHF. In DNA form, the CDR3 reads TGCAGTGCTAGAGATATTAGGTCCAGGGGGCCCCACCATCAGCCCCAGCATTTT.

The chain employs TRBV27 and TRBJ2-7; TRBD1 matches 9 bases. The germline V gene encodes CDR1 MNHEY and CDR2 SMNVEV (reference sequence). This CDR3 has 15 residues. The V and J ends lost 5 bases and 3 bases, in that order; junction bases with no gene match: 8. CDR3 DNA: TGTGCCAGCAGTCCCTTCGGACAGGGGTACTACGAGCAGTACTTC. This translates into CASSPFGQGYYEQYF.

The V call is TRBV7-2, the J call TRBJ1-2; 7 bases fit TRBD1. Germline V CDR1 and CDR2: SGHTA, FQGNSA. The CDR3 has 14 amino acids. The J segment lost 4 bases and the V segment lost 5 bases, leaving 7 bases of the junction unmatched. CDR3 sequence: CASSPPGQTYGYTF. Written as DNA, the CDR3 is TGTGCCAGCAGCCCTCCGGGACAGACCTATGGCTACACCTTC.

A remark on this clonotype: Germline is not matched at one junction end, which may reflect a read error. This chain uses TRBV28 with TRBJ2-4; 7 bases are a match to TRBD2. The CDR3 spans 15 residues. Per germline, CDR1 MDHEN and CDR2 SYDVKM. As DNA, the CDR3 is TGTGCCAGCAAGGGAGGGAACCTAGCCAAAACCATTCAGTACTTC. It codes for CASKGGNLAKTIQYF. Variable domain in full (rest from reference TRBV28 and TRBJ2-4): DVKVTQSSRYLVKRTGEKVFLECVQDMDHENMFWYRQDPGLGLRLIYFSYDVKMKEKGDIPEGYSVSREKKERFSLILESASTNQTSMYLCASKGGNLAKTIQYFGAGTRLSVL.

V usage is TRBV30 and J usage is TRBJ1-6; D is ambiguous. Germline assignment: CDR1 GTSNPN and CDR2 SVGIG (reference sequence). Trimming took 5 bases from V and 3 from J, leaving 20 bases between them. The CDR3 totals 17 residues. The CDR3: CAWDREKANYYNSPLHF. In DNA, the CDR3 is TGTGCCTGGGACCGGGAAAAGGCAAACTACTATAATTCACCCCTCCACTTT.

This clonotype appeared many times. The genes are TRBV3-1 and TRBJ1-2; no clear D gene. Germline V lookup: CDR1 LGHDT, CDR2 YNNKEL (reference sequence). Trimming shortened V by 0 bases and J by 2 bases, and 4 bases separated the two germline ends. The length of the CDR3 is 13 residues. The CDR3 sequence: CASSQDGNYGYTF. CDR3 DNA sequence: TGTGCCAGCAGCCAAGATGGCAACTATGGCTACACCTTC.

V gene TRBV28 combines with J gene TRBJ2-7; D assignment may be TRBD1 or TRBD2 (5 bases each). The V end was cut by 1 base, the J end by 3 bases, with 10 bases between. CDR3 length: 14 residues. CDR1 and CDR2 from the germline V gene are MDHEN and SYDVKM. As DNA, the CDR3 is TGTGCCAGCAGTTTATCTTGGGACGTCTACGAGCAGTACTTC. Protein sequence: CASSLSWDVYEQYF.

The genes are TRBV6-2 or TRBV6-3 and TRBJ1-1, with D unclear. CDR1 is MNHEY and CDR2 is SVGEGT in the germline V gene. The CDR3 is made up of 13 amino acids. V was cut by 7 bases and J by 0 bases, with 9 bases left in between. CDR3 in amino acids: CASTQEVNTEAFF. The DNA of the CDR3 is TGTGCCAGCACCCAGGAGGTGAACACTGAAGCTTTCTTT.

This clonotype came up many times. The J gene is TRBJ1-2, the V gene TRBV28; D is perhaps TRBD1 (6 bases). Germline loops: CDR1 MDHEN, CDR2 SYDVKM. This CDR3 comprises 16 residues. The V and J ends lost 5 bases and 7 bases respectively, with 23 bases between them. CDR3 in DNA: TGTGCCAGCAGTCCGCCGGTCAGGACAGCTTTCGGTGGCTACACCTTC. Protein sequence: CASSPPVRTAFGGYTF.

In its sample, this clonotype was seen many times. The chain is built from TRBV2 and TRBJ2-1, with 9 bases matching TRBD1. Germline CDR1 reads SNHLY; CDR2 reads FYNNEI. This CDR3 is 16 amino acids long. Trimming removed 5 bases from V and 6 bases from J; junction bases left unmatched: 11. CDR3 in DNA: TGTGCCAGCAGTTCATCACAGGGGGCCCCCGGCAATGAGCAGTTCTTC. Protein: CASSSSQGAPGNEQFF.

The rearrangement uses TRBV6-1 and TRBJ1-5; unclear D gene. Germline CDR1 reads MNHNS; CDR2 reads SASEGT. Trimming cost V 0 bases and J 6 bases, with 12 bases left between them. The CDR3 sequence is 15 residues long. CDR3 region: CASSEAPDPRQPQHF. The CDR3 DNA is TGTGCCAGCAGTGAAGCTCCTGATCCACGTCAGCCCCAGCATTTT.

This clonotype was found a few times. The rearrangement joins TRBV5-6 to TRBJ1-1; maybe TRBD1 (5 bases). From germline, CDR1 is SGHDT and CDR2 YYEEEE. The CDR3 contains 13 residues. V lost 4 bases to trimming and J lost 11 bases, with 18 bases between them. CDR3 in amino acids: CASSGTIPDGAFF. CDR3 nucleotides: TGTGCCAGCAGCGGGACGATCCCCGATGGGGCTTTCTTT.